These 19 T cell receptor beta chains originate from one sample sequenced in a study of CD8+CD57+ T cells in acquired aplastic anemia. Genomic DNA served as template for TCR beta VDJ and CDR3 profiling. MiXCR, applied by TCRdb to the reads, yields one record per CDR3 protein. The data contain 200,000 to 250,000 distinct CDR3 sequences, 34% of them singletons. The sample consisted of sorted CD4+, CD8+, or CD8+CD57+ T cells (not recorded which) from PBMCs. The receptors originated from a human donor in good health, serving as a control.

This clonotype was observed many times. The chain employs TRBV20-1 and TRBJ2-5; D perhaps matches TRBD2 (6 bases). The CDR3 runs to 14 residues. Germline lookup yields CDR1 DFQATT and CDR2 SNEGSKA (reference sequence). Trimming pared 5 bases from V and 1 base from J, leaving 14 bases between. Here the CDR3 reads CSALGPGLQETQYF. The CDR3 nucleotides read TGCAGTGCTTTGGGTCCGGGACTCCAAGAGACCCAGTACTTC.

This clonotype was counted many times. The chain recombines TRBV6-1 with TRBJ2-7; D is unresolved. V was shortened by 7 bases and J by 6 bases, with 19 bases between the two germline ends. CDR3 size: 14 residues. Germline V lookup: CDR1 MNHNS, CDR2 SASEGT. This CDR3 is CASISLASGGEQYF. Here the CDR3 DNA reads TGTGCCAGCATTTCTCTTGCTTCTGGTGGCGAGCAGTACTTC.

This clonotype was seen many times. This rearrangement joins TRBV27 to TRBJ2-7; no firm D call. The CDR3 is 12 residues long. Germline V CDR1 and CDR2: MNHEY, SMNVEV (reference sequence). The V end was cut by 7 bases, the J end by 7 bases, with 14 bases between. The CDR3 loop reads CASKSGPGEQYF. Here the CDR3 DNA reads TGTGCCAGCAAGTCCGGGCCCGGGGAGCAGTACTTC.

Regarding this clonotype: Because the CDR3 is missing its conserved closing phenylalanine or tryptophan, this is likely a read error. CDR3 sequence: CASSTNLGQPVGETQYL. In DNA form, the CDR3 reads TGCGCCAGCAGTACTAACCTGGGACAGCCGGTGGGAGAGACCCAGTACCTC. This rearrangement joins TRBV5-1 to TRBJ2-5; 7 bases are shared with TRBD1. Germline CDR1 and CDR2: SGHRS and YFSETQ. The CDR3 is 17 amino acids. V gave up 5 bases and J gave up 4 bases; unmatched junction bases: 17.

The CDR3 sequence: CASSPTQGADGYTF. CDR3 in DNA: TGTGCCAGCTCACCGACACAGGGGGCGGATGGCTACACCTTC. The V and J genes are TRBV18 and TRBJ1-2, with 9 bases aligning to TRBD1. The CDR3 runs 14 residues. V lost 3 bases and J lost 6; bases outside the gene matches: 5. Germline V lookup: CDR1 KGHSH, CDR2 LQKENI.

V is TRBV5-1 and J is TRBJ2-1; D remains unclear. Germline CDR1 SGHRS, CDR2 YFSETQ. The CDR3 has 16 amino acids. V was trimmed by 0 bases and J by 0 bases, leaving 10 bases between them. The CDR3 nucleotides read TGCGCCAGCAGCTTGGGTCTGTTAAGCTCCTACAATGAGCAGTTCTTC. It is translated as CASSLGLLSSYNEQFF.

On this clonotype itself: This could be a read error, since a much larger clone is one nucleotide away. In DNA form, the CDR3 reads TGTGCCGGCGCAGACAGGGCCCTAAACACTGAAGCTTTCTTT. Its protein is CAGADRALNTEAFF. This rearrangement joins TRBV2 to TRBJ1-1; 7 bases map to TRBD1. The CDR3 extends over 14 amino acids. The germline V gene has CDR1 SNHLY and CDR2 FYNNEI. The ends lost 11 bases at V and 2 bases at J; junction bases unmatched: 11.

As regards this clonotype: Germline is not matched at one junction end, which may reflect a read error. This chain uses TRBV20-1 with TRBJ2-5; 9 bases map to TRBD2. This CDR3 contains 16 residues. The germline gives CDR1 DFQATT, CDR2 SNEGSKA (reference sequence). CDR3 loop: CSARDPTSGTQEAQYF. Here the CDR3 DNA reads TGCAGTGCTAGGGATCCGACTAGCGGAACCCAAGAGGCCCAGTACTTC.

This clonotype has ten or more counts. The V and J genes are TRBV7-2 and TRBJ2-7; 8 nucleotides match TRBD2. This CDR3 has 15 amino acids. V shed 2 bases, J shed 1 base, and the junction held 4 bases outside the gene matches. The germline CDR1 and CDR2 sequences are SGHTA and FQGNSA. CDR3 in amino acids: CASSLRAGGSYEQYF. CDR3 in DNA: TGTGCCAGCAGCTTACGGGCGGGGGGTTCCTACGAGCAGTACTTC.

With respect to this clonotype: A much more abundant neighbour one base away suggests this may be a read error. This rearrangement joins TRBV20-1 to TRBJ1-1; tentatively, D is TRBD1 (5 bases). Germline-derived CDR1 and CDR2 are DFQATT and SNEGSKA (reference sequence). This CDR3 contains 13 residues. DNA for the CDR3: TGCAGTGTCATCCGGGGGACTGTTGATGAAGCTTCCTTT. Translation gives CSVIRGTVDEASF.

V usage is TRBV6-1 and J usage is TRBJ2-1, with unresolved D. Germline V CDR1 and CDR2: MNHNS, SASEGT. Trimming stripped 8 bases from V and 5 bases from J, with 25 bases between. This CDR3 spans 17 amino acids. The CDR3 region is CASRLAYGALSDNEQFF. CDR3 in DNA: TGTGCCAGCCGACTCGCTTACGGAGCCCTCAGTGACAATGAGCAGTTCTTC.

The rearrangement uses TRBV20-1 and TRBJ2-7, with D perhaps matching TRBD2 (5 bases). Germline CDR1 reads DFQATT; CDR2 reads SNEGSKA (reference sequence). V lost 5 bases, J lost 5 bases, and 22 bases lay in between. CDR3 length equals 15 residues. As DNA, the CDR3 is TGCAGTGCTGGACCCCCCGGGGTCCTTCGAAACGAGCAGTACTTC. Protein product: CSAGPPGVLRNEQYF.

This rearrangement joins TRBV6-5 to TRBJ1-5; D is ambiguous. CDR1 and CDR2 from the germline V gene are MNHEY and SVGAGI. V dropped 3 bases and J dropped 0 bases, with 15 bases sitting between them. The length of the CDR3 is 17 residues. The CDR3 reads CASSYIGFPVSNQPQHF. Here the CDR3 DNA reads TGTGCCAGCAGTTATATCGGGTTCCCTGTTAGCAATCAGCCCCAGCATTTT.

This clonotype appeared a few times. The gene calls are TRBV20-1 and TRBJ2-7, with no clear D. Germline values: CDR1 DFQATT, CDR2 SNEGSKA (reference sequence). V was clipped by 2 bases and J by 3 bases, with 8 bases between them. The CDR3 is 12 residues long. The CDR3, as DNA: TGCAGTGCTAGAAACAGAATCTACGAGCAGTACGTC. Translated, it gives CSARNRIYEQYV.

With regard to this clonotype: A read error may be the cause here, since a much bigger clone is one base away. The gene calls are TRBV20-1 and TRBJ2-3; TRBD2 matches at 10 bases. Germline V gene lookup returns CDR1 DFQATT and CDR2 SNEGSKA (reference sequence). The CDR3 runs to 15 residues. The CDR3 loop reads CSARDSSGRGDTPYF. CDR3 DNA: TGCAGTGCTAGAGATTCTAGCGGGAGAGGAGATACGCCGTATTTT.

This sequence joins TRBV11-1 and TRBJ2-1; the match to TRBD2 covers 14 bases. Germline lookup yields CDR1 SGHAT and CDR2 FQDESV (reference sequence). V lost 1 base to trimming and J lost 1 base; unmatched junction nucleotides: 6. The CDR3 spans 19 residues. The CDR3 DNA reads TGTGCCAGCAGCTTAGGAGGACTAGCGGGAGGCCGGTCCTACAATGAGCAGTTCTTC. It encodes CASSLGGLAGGRSYNEQFF.

This clonotype has ten or more counts. This chain joins TRBV20-1 and TRBJ1-1; no clear D gene. The CDR3 spans 11 residues. CDR1 and CDR2 (germline): DFQATT, SNEGSKA (reference sequence). V was trimmed by 5 bases and J by 8 bases, leaving 12 bases between them. The CDR3 spells CSASEGPEAFF. For the CDR3, the DNA is TGCAGTGCTTCAGAAGGTCCGGAAGCTTTCTTT.

This clonotype appeared a few times. This chain links TRBV4-2 with TRBJ2-3, with D possibly being TRBD2 (5 bases). V dropped 6 bases and J dropped 1 base, with 17 bases sitting between them. Per germline, CDR1 LGHNA and CDR2 YNFKEQ. The CDR3 extends over 16 amino acids. Here the CDR3 DNA reads TGTGCCAGCAGACTATGGACCGCGGGTGGCACAGATACGCAGTATTTT. It translates to CASRLWTAGGTDTQYF.

This clonotype appeared many times. The V gene is TRBV7-2, the J gene TRBJ2-3; 9 bases are a match to TRBD1. V shed 5 bases, J shed 4 bases, and the junction held 7 bases outside the gene matches. Germline CDR1 SGHTA, CDR2 FQGNSA. The CDR3 is 15 amino acids. The CDR3 DNA reads as TGTGCCAGCAGCCCTACGACAGGGGGTCCAGATACGCAGTATTTT. It codes for CASSPTTGGPDTQYF.